These T cell receptor beta chains were read from a single sample in a study of shared clonotypes between healthy human individuals. Method: immunoSEQ multiplex PCR; TCRdb's copy keeps in-frame clones and lacks some. The table lists around 510,000 clones, roughly 79% of them singletons. Sequencing was performed on PBMCs. These receptors originate from a woman aged 40 to 55 in good health. Some clones in this sample may be carry-over from other donors' samples. The CDR3 runs from the conserved cysteine through the conserved F or W. D genes are given only for firm matches. Rows may omit the clone size; those that give it use once, few, many or a size class.

cdr3_nt,cdr3_aa,cdr3_length,d_call,j_call,v_call,clone_size
TGTGCCAGCAGCCACAGCCCCTACGAGCAGTACTTC,CASSHSPYEQYF,12,.,TRBJ2-7,TRBV6-6,.
TGTGCCAGCAGGCCCCCAGGTTCGATGATCAATGGGCAGTTCTTC,CASRPPGSMINGQFF,15,.,TRBJ2-1,TRBV11-2,.
TGTGCCAGCAGCCGTCAAGACAGGTATGAAGCTTTCTTT,CASSRQDRYEAFF,13,.,TRBJ1-1,TRBV7-8,many
TGTGCCATCAGTGAGCACTCAACGTCCGGGGAGCTGTTTTTT,CAISEHSTSGELFF,14,.,TRBJ2-2,TRBV10-3,.
TGTGCCACCAGCAGAGATGGTGGACTAGTTTACGAGCAGTACTTC,CATSRDGGLVYEQYF,15,TRBD2,TRBJ2-7,TRBV15,.
TGTGCCAGCAGCTTAGAGAGCGGCGAGCAGTACTTC,CASSLESGEQYF,12,.,TRBJ2-7,TRBV7-9,few
TGTGCCAGCAGCTTGCCCGACAGGGGGAGCCCCCTCCACTTT,CASSLPDRGSPLHF,14,TRBD1,TRBJ1-6,TRBV5-6,.
TGCGCCAGCAGCGACACAGGGAGCTCCTACGAGCAGTACTTC,CASSDTGSSYEQYF,14,.,TRBJ2-7,TRBV5-1,.
TGTGCCAGCAGCGTAGGACAGGGAATCACAGATACGCAGTATTTT,CASSVGQGITDTQYF,15,TRBD1,TRBJ2-3,TRBV9,.
TGCAGCGTTGAAGATCTTCTCCACGAGCAGTACTTC,CSVEDLLHEQYF,12,.,TRBJ2-7,TRBV29-1,many
TGTGCCAGCAGTCCAGTTAGCGGGACCCTCTCCTACGAGCAGTACTTC,CASSPVSGTLSYEQYF,16,TRBD2,TRBJ2-7,TRBV27,.
TGTGCCAGCAGTCGGTCGCCGGGGCGGGGAAGCTCCTACAATGAGCAGTTCTTC,CASSRSPGRGSSYNEQFF,18,.,TRBJ2-1,TRBV27,.
TGTGCCTGGAGTGGCCGGGCAGGGGTAAACACCGGGGAGCTGTTTTTT,CAWSGRAGVNTGELFF,16,.,TRBJ2-2,TRBV30,once